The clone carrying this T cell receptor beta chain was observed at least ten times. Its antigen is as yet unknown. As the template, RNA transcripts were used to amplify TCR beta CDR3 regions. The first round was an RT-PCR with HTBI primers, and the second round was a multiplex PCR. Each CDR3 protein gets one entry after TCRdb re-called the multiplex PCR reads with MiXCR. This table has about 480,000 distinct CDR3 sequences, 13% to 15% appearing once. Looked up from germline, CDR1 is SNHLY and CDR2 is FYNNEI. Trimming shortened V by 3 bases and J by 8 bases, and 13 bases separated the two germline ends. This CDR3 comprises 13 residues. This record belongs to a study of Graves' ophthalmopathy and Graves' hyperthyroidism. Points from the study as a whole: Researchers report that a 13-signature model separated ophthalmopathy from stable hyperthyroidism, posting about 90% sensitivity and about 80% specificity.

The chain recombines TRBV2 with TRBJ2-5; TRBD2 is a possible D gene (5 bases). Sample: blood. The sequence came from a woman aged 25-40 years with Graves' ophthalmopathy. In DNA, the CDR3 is TGTGCCAGCAGTGAGTCGGTTCGGGGAACCCAGTACTTC. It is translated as CASSESVRGTQYF.